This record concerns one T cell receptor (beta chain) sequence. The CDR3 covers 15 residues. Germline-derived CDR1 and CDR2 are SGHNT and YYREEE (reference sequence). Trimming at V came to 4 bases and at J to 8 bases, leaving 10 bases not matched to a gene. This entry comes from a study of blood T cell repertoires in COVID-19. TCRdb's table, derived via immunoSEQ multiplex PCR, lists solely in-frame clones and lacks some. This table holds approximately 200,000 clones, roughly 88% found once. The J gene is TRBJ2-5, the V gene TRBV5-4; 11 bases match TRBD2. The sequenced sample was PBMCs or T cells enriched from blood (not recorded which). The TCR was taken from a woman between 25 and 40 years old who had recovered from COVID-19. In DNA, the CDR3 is TGTGCCAGCAGCCGAAGACTAGCGGGAAGTCAAACCCAGTACTTC. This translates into CASSRRLAGSQTQYF.